One and the same sample provided the 7 T cell receptor beta chains below, sequenced in a study of response to subunit inactivated influenza vaccine. TCRdb re-derived calls from the RT-PCR reads in MiXCR, one entry per CDR3 protein. Altogether over 300,000 distinct CDR3 sequences are present, 20% to 25% being singletons, with the ten largest covering roughly a tenth. This sample comprised PBMCs from blood, obtained approximately 20 months after vaccination. These receptor sequences come from a man aged 50 to 69 who received an inactivated influenza vaccine.

This clonotype was found a few times. V is TRBV15 and J is TRBJ2-2, with D hard to call. This CDR3 region has 13 residues. Germline V gene sequence: CDR1 LNHNV, CDR2 YYDKDF (reference sequence). Trimming shortened V by 4 bases and J by 4 bases, and 7 bases separated the two germline ends. The CDR3, as DNA: TGTGCCACCAGCATCCTTATCACCGGGGAGCTGTTTTTT. Protein product: CATSILITGELFF.

This chain uses TRBV28 with TRBJ2-2, with TRBD2 matching 15 bases. The V gene's germline CDR1 is MDHEN and CDR2 SYDVKM. Germline trimming cut 7 bases from V and 3 bases from J; bases unmatched to any gene: 15. The CDR3 loop spans 20 amino acids. CDR3 coding DNA: TGTGCCAGCATAAAGTTCGTTGGACTAGCGGGAGGGTTCGACACCGGGGAGCTGTTTTTT. Translation gives CASIKFVGLAGGFDTGELFF.

The CDR3 sequence is CASSLRSTYEQYF. The CDR3 DNA follows: TGCGCCAGCAGCTTACGGTCGACCTACGAGCAGTACTTC. J is TRBJ2-7 and V is TRBV5-1; the D is unclear. The V end lost 2 bases, the J end lost 2 bases, and 8 bases lay between the germline ends. The CDR3 has 13 amino acids. Germline V gene lookup returns CDR1 SGHRS and CDR2 YFSETQ.

The J gene is TRBJ2-4, the V gene TRBV18; tentatively, D is TRBD2 (6 bases). This CDR3 spans 13 amino acids. CDR1 and CDR2 (germline): KGHSH, LQKENI. Trimming stripped 9 bases from V and 0 bases from J, with 9 bases between. The CDR3 DNA sequence: TGTGCCAGTGGGACTGTAGCCAAAAACATTCAGTACTTC. As protein: CASGTVAKNIQYF.

J is TRBJ1-4 and V is TRBV6-1, with D uncertain. Germline assignment: CDR1 MNHNS and CDR2 SASEGT. There are 13 residues in the CDR3. The ends were cut back, 6 bases at V and 8 bases at J, with 13 bases in the middle. The CDR3, as DNA: TGTGCCAGCAGACCGTCTCTACGGGAAAAACTGTTTTTT. Its translation: CASRPSLREKLFF.

This clonotype was seen a handful of times. The rearrangement uses TRBV28 and TRBJ2-7; possibly TRBD1 for D (5 bases). CDR3 length: 13 residues. From germline, CDR1 is MDHEN and CDR2 SYDVKM. V lost 5 bases, J lost 7 bases, and 15 bases lay in between. As DNA, the CDR3 is TGTGCCAGCAGTGCAACAGGTGTTTGGGAGCAGTACTTC. The encoded protein is CASSATGVWEQYF.

This chain links TRBV5-1 with TRBJ2-2, with D tentatively TRBD2 (6 bases). CDR1 is SGHRS and CDR2 is YFSETQ in the germline V gene. The CDR3 length is 17 residues. V was shortened by 4 bases and J by 0 bases, with 16 bases between the two germline ends. The CDR3 reads CASSKNSGDPNTGELFF. CDR3 sequence (DNA): TGCGCCAGCAGCAAAAATAGCGGAGACCCGAACACCGGGGAGCTGTTTTTT.